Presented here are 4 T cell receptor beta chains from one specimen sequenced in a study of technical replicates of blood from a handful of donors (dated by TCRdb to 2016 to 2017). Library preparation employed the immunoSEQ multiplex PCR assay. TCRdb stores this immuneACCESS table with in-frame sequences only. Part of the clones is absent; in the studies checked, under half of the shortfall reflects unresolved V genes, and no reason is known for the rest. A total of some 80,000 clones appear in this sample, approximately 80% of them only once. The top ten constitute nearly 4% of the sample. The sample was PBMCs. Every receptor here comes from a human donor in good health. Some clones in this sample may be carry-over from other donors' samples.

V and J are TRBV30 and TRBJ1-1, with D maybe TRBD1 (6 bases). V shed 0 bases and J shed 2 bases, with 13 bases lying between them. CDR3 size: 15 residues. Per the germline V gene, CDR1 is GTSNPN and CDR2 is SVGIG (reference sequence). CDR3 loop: CAWSVPDRTNTEAFF. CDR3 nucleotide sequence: TGTGCCTGGAGTGTACCTGACAGGACTAACACTGAAGCTTTCTTT. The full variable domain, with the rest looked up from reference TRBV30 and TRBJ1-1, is SQTIHQWPATLVQPVGSPLSLECTVEGTSNPNLYWYRQAAGRGLQLLFYSVGIGQISSEVPQNLSASRPQDRQFILSSKKLLLSDSGFYLCAWSVPDRTNTEAFFGQGTRLTVV.

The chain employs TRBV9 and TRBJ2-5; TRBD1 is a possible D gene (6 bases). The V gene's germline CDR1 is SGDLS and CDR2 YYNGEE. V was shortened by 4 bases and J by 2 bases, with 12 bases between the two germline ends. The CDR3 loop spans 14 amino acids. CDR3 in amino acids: CASSTQGFQETQYF. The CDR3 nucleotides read TGTGCCAGCAGCACACAGGGTTTTCAAGAGACCCAGTACTTC.

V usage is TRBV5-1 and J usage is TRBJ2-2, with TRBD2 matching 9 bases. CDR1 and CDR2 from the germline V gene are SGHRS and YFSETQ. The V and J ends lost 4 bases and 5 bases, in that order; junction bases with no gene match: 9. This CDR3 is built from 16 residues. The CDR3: CASSLIAGARTGELFF. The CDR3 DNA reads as TGCGCCAGCAGCCTAATAGCGGGGGCGAGGACCGGGGAGCTGTTTTTT.

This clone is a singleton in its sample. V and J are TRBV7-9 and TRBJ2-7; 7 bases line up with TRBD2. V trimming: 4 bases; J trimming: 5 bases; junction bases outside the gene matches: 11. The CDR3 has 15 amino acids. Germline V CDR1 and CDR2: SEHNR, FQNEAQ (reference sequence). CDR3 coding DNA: TGTGCCAGCAGCTCTGTAGCGGGCCCCAGTGACGAGCAGTACTTC. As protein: CASSSVAGPSDEQYF.